The 9 T cell receptor beta chains below were found in one sample sequenced in a study of immune evolution from preneoplasia to lung adenocarcinoma. The assay was immunoSEQ multiplex PCR, and TCRdb's table has in-frame clones only and misses some. The table has under 10,000 clones, 65% to 90% seen once. Source material: FFPE minimally invasive lung adenocarcinoma tissue. Receptors were obtained from a person between 70 and 80 years old with lung adenocarcinoma.

The chain uses TRBV28 and TRBJ1-5; D might be TRBD1 (5 bases). The CDR3 runs to 14 residues. Trimming took 5 bases from V and 4 from J, leaving 12 bases between them. CDR1 and CDR2 from the germline V gene are MDHEN and SYDVKM. The CDR3 DNA reads as TGTGCCAGCAGTCCCCGGGGGTGGAATCAGCCCCAGCATTTT. Protein product: CASSPRGWNQPQHF. The full variable domain, in which reference TRBV28 and TRBJ1-5 provide the parts outside the CDR3, is DVKVTQSSRYLVKRTGEKVFLECVQDMDHENMFWYRQDPGLGLRLIYFSYDVKMKEKGDIPEGYSVSREKKERFSLILESASTNQTSMYLCASSPRGWNQPQHFGDGTRLSIL.

This chain connects TRBV18 to TRBJ2-2; TRBD2 agrees at 8 bases. CDR3 length: 17 residues. V lost 1 base to trimming and J lost 0 bases; unmatched junction nucleotides: 4. Germline CDR1 is KGHSH and CDR2 is LQKENI. CDR3 amino acids: CASSPRMRGANTGELFF. CDR3 sequence (DNA): TGTGCCAGCTCACCACGAATGCGGGGGGCGAACACCGGGGAGCTGTTTTTT.

This chain joins TRBV5-1 and TRBJ1-2; the D is unclear. The CDR3 has 14 residues. Germline values: CDR1 SGHRS, CDR2 YFSETQ. Trimming left V 0 bases short and J 8 bases short, with 14 bases between. The CDR3 region has the DNA TGCGCCAGCAGCTTGGAATGGGTTTTTGAGGGCTACACCTTC. This encodes CASSLEWVFEGYTF.

This clone was observed once. The rearrangement joins TRBV6-5 to TRBJ1-2, with TRBD1 identical over 10 bases. The CDR3 contains 12 residues. V shed 7 bases, J shed 8 bases, and the junction held 4 bases outside the gene matches. Germline CDR1 and CDR2: MNHEY and SVGAGI. CDR3 region: CASTRTGGGYTF. CDR3 in DNA: TGTGCCAGCACCCGGACAGGGGGAGGCTACACCTTC.

The chain recombines TRBV5-1 with TRBJ2-2; 8 bases are a match to TRBD2. CDR1 is SGHRS and CDR2 is YFSETQ in the germline V gene. With V trimmed by 2 bases and J by 1 base, 4 bases remained unmatched. This CDR3 region has 16 residues. DNA for the CDR3: TGCGCCAGCAGCTTTATCCTAGCGGGGAACACCGGGGAGCTGTTTTTT. This codes for CASSFILAGNTGELFF. The full variable domain, completed using reference TRBV5-1 and TRBJ2-2, is KAGVTQTPRYLIKTRGQQVTLSCSPISGHRSVSWYQQTPGQGLQFLFEYFSETQRNKGNFPGRFSGRQFSNSRSEMNVSTLELGDSALYLCASSFILAGNTGELFFGEGSRLTVL.

The V call is TRBV2, the J call TRBJ1-2, with 7 bases identical to TRBD1. V lost 6 bases, J lost 3 bases, and 7 bases stayed unmatched. There are 14 residues in the CDR3. Germline loops: CDR1 SNHLY, CDR2 FYNNEI. CDR3: CASSVRTGDYGYTF. CDR3 in DNA: TGTGCCAGCAGCGTTAGGACAGGAGACTATGGCTACACCTTC.

The V call is TRBV10-2, the J call TRBJ2-1; TRBD2 agrees at 13 bases. J lost 7 bases, V lost 5 bases, and 5 bases had no gene match. The CDR3 is 15 amino acids. CDR1 and CDR2 from the germline V gene are WSHSY and SAAADI. The CDR3 region has the DNA TGCGCCAGCAGTTTACTAGCGGGAGGGTATAATGAGCAGTTCTTC. Protein sequence: CASSLLAGGYNEQFF.

This clone was found a few times. The chain is built from TRBV2 and TRBJ2-7; D is undetermined. This CDR3 contains 14 residues. The V end was cut by 3 bases, the J end by 2 bases, with 11 bases between. Per germline, CDR1 SNHLY and CDR2 FYNNEI. CDR3 residues: CASSEGLIPYEQYF. In nucleotides, the CDR3 is TGTGCCAGCAGTGAGGGCCTTATCCCCTACGAGCAGTACTTC.

Written as DNA, the CDR3 is TGTGCCAGCAGCCAAGTTACAGAACAAGAGACCCAGTACTTC. Protein sequence: CASSQVTEQETQYF. The chain links TRBV4-2 to TRBJ2-5; no clear D gene. CDR1 and CDR2 (germline): LGHNA, YNFKEQ. The CDR3 runs to 14 residues. V was pared by 1 base and J by 2 bases, with 8 bases between.